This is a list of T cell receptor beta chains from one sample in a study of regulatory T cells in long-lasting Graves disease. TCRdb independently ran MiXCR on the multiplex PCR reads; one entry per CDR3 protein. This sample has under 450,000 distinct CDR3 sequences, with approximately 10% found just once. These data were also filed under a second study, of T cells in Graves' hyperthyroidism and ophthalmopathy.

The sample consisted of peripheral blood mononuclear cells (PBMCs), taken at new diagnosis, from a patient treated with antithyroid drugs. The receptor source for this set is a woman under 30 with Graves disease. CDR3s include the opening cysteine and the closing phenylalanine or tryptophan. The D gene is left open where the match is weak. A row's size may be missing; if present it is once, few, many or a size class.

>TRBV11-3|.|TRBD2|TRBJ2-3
TGTGCCAGCAGCTTAGGGGCTAGCGGAACAGATACGCAGTATTTT
CASSLGASGTDTQYF
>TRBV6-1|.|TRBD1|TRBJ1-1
TGTGCCAGCAGGAGGACAGGTGAAGCTTTCTTT
CASRRTGEAFF
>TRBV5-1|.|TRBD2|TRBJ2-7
TGCGCCAGCAGGAGGACTAGCGGGCTCTCCTACGAGCAGTACTTC
CASRRTSGLSYEQYF
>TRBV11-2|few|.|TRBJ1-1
TGTGCCAGCAGAGGGGTACTCACTGAAGCTTTCTTT
CASRGVLTEAFF
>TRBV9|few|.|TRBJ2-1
TGTGCCAGCAGCAGGGGGCGGGGCTCCTACAATGAGCAGTTCTTC
CASSRGRGSYNEQFF
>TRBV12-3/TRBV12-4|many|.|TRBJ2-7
TGTGCCAGCAGCCAATTGTCTTACGAGCAGTACTTC
CASSQLSYEQYF
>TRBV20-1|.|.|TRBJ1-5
TGCAGTGCTAGGTCAGGGTACAATCAGCCCCAGCATTTT
CSARSGYNQPQHF
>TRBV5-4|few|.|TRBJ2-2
TGTGCCAGCAGCATCCCCCAGGCTAGCGCAAACACCGGGGAGCTGTTTTTT
CASSIPQASANTGELFF
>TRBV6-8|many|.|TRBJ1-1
TGTGCCGCCGGACATACCCCTGAAGCTTTCTTT
CAAGHTPEAFF
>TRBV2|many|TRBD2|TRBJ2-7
TGTGCCAGCAACCAGCGGGAGGGGGGCTACGAGCAGTACTTC
CASNQREGGYEQYF
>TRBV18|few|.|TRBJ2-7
TGTGCCAGCTCACCAGACCGCTACGAGCAGTACTTC
CASSPDRYEQYF